The sample holds one count of the clone carrying this TCR beta chain. As yet, its antigen is unknown. 13 Jbeta primers and 60 Vbeta primers were used for the PCR. Libraries were prepared by immunoSEQ multiplex PCR; TCRdb keeps only in-frame clonotypes and omits some of them. In the table there are tens of thousands of clones, 63% of which are singletons. The data derive from a study of cytomegalovirus exposure and HLA in healthy donors. The study's findings and limits: Cytomegalovirus-associated status was assigned to about 170 TCR beta chains. With later analysis, a missense DCLRE1C variant became linked to TCR beta V- and J-gene trimming.

Material: PBMCs. The origin of this receptor is a woman in her thirties in good health and CMV-seronegative.

This CDR3 reads CASSGSRSTYEQYF. For the CDR3, the DNA is TGTGCCAGCAGCGGCTCGCGTAGCACCTACGAGCAGTACTTC. The chain joins TRBV9 to TRBJ2-7; D gene unclear. V lost 3 bases, J lost 2 bases, and 12 bases lay in between. The CDR3 runs to 14 residues. Germline CDR1 reads SGDLS; CDR2 reads YYNGEE.